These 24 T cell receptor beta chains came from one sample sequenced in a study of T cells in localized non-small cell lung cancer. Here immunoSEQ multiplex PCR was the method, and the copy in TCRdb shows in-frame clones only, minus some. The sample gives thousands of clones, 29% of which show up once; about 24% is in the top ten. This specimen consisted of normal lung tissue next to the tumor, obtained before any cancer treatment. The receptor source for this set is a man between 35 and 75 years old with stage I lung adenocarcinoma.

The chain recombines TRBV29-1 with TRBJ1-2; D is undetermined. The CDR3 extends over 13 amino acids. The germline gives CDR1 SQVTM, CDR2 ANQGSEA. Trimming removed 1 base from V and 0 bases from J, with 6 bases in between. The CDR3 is CSVEGLTNYGYTF. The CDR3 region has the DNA TGCAGCGTTGAAGGTCTTACTAACTATGGCTACACCTTC.

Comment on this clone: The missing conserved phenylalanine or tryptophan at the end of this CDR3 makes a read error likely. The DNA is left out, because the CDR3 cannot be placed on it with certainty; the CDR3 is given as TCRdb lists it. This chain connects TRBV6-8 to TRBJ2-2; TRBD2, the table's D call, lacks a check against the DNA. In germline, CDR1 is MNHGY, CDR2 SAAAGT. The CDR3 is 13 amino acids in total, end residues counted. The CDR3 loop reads CASSLTPGLRIWI.

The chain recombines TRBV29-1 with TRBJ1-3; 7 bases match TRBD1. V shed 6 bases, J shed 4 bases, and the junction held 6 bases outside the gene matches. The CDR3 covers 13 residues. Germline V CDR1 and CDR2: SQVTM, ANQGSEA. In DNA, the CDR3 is TGCAGCGTCCGAGGGGGCGGCGGAAACACCATATATTTT. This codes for CSVRGGGGNTIYF. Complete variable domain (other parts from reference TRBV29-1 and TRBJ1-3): SAVISQKPSRDICQRGTSLTIQCQVDSQVTMMFWYRQQPGQSLTLIATANQGSEATYESGFVIDKFPISRPNLTFSTLTVSNMSPEDSSIYLCSVRGGGGNTIYFGEGSWLTVV.

CDR3 sequence (DNA): TGTGCCAGCCTACTTGAAGGGGGTCAGCAAGCTTTCTTT. It encodes CASLLEGGQQAFF. The chain recombines TRBV6-8 with TRBJ1-1, with D perhaps matching TRBD1 (6 bases). Germline V gene sequence: CDR1 MNHGY, CDR2 SAAAGT. The V gene lost 8 bases and the J gene lost 9 bases, with 19 bases spanning the gap. The CDR3 has 13 amino acids.

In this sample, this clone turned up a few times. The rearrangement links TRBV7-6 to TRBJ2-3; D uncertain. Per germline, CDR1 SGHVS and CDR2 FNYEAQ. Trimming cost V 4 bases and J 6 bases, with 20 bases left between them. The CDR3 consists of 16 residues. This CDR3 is CASSSLSELAGDTQYF. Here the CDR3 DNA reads TGTGCCAGCAGCTCCCTTTCGGAGTTGGCCGGGGATACGCAGTATTTT.

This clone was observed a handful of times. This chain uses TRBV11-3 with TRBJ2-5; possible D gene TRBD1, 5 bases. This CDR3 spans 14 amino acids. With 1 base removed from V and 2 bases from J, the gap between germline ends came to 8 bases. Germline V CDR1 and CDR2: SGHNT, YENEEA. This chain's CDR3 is CASSLGQGQETQYF. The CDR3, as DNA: TGTGCCAGCAGCTTAGGGCAGGGACAAGAGACCCAGTACTTC.

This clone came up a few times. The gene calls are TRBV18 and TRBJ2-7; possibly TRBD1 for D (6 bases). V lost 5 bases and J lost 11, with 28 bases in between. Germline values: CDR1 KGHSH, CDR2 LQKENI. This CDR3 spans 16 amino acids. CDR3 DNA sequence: TGTGCCAGCTCAGAACTCCCTCCGGGACACGGCAAGGCGAAGTACTTC. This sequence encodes CASSELPPGHGKAKYF.

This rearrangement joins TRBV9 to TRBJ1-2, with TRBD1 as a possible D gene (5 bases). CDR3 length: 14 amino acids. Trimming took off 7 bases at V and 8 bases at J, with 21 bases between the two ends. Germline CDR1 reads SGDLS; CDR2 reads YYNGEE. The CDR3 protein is CASGDRTQTEGYTF. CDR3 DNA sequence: TGTGCCAGCGGAGACAGAACCCAAACGGAGGGCTACACCTTC.

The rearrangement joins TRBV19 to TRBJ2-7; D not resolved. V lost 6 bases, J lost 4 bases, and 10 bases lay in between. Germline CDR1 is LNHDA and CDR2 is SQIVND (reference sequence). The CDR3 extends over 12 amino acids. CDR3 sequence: CASSPAGYEQYF. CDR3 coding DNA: TGTGCCAGTAGCCCCGCAGGTTACGAGCAGTACTTC. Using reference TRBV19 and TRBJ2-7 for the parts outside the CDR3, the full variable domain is DGGITQSPKYLFRKEGQNVTLSCEQNLNHDAMYWYRQDPGQGLRLIYYSQIVNDFQKGDIAEGYSVSREKKESFPLTVTSAQKNPTAFYLCASSPAGYEQYFGPGTRLTVT.

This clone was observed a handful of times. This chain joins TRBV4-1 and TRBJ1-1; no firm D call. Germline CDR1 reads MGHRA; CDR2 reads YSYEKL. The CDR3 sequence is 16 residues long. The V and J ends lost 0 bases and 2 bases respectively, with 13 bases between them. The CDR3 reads CASSQERTGLNTEAFF. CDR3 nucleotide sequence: TGCGCCAGCAGCCAAGAAAGGACCGGCCTTAACACTGAAGCTTTCTTT.

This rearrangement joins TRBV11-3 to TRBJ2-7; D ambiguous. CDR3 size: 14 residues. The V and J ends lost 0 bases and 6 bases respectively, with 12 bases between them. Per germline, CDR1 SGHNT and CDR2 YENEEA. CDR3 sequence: CASSLDPSLGEQYF. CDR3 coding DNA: TGTGCCAGCAGCTTAGACCCATCTCTCGGCGAGCAGTACTTC.

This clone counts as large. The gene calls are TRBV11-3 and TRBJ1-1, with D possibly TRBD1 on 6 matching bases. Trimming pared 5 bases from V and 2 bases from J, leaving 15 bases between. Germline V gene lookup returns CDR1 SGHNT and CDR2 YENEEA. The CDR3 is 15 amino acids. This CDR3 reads CASSTDSMVNTEAFF. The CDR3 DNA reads TGTGCCAGCAGCACGGACAGCATGGTCAACACTGAAGCTTTCTTT.

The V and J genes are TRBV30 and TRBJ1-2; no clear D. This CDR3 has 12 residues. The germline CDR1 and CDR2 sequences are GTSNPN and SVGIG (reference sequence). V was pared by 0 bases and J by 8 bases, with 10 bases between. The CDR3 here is CAWSVRGGGYTF. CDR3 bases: TGTGCCTGGAGTGTCCGGGGAGGGGGCTACACCTTC.

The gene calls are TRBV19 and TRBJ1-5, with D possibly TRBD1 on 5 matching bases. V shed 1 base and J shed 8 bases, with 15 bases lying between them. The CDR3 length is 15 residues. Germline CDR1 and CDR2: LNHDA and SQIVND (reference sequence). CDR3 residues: CASSIADGVGEPQHF. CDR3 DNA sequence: TGTGCCAGTAGTATAGCGGACGGGGTGGGGGAGCCCCAGCATTTT.

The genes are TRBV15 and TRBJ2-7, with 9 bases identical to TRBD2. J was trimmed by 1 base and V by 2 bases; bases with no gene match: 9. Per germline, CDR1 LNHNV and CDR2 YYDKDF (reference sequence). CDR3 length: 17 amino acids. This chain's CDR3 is CATSRPSSSGVSYEQYF. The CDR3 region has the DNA TGTGCCACCAGCAGACCCTCTTCTAGCGGGGTGTCCTACGAGCAGTACTTC.

CDR3 coding DNA: TGTGCCAGCAGCGTAGGGTCCCACACACCCCTCCACTTT. Amino acid sequence: CASSVGSHTPLHF. The J gene is TRBJ1-6, the V gene TRBV9; the D is unclear. The CDR3 consists of 13 residues. Germline CDR1 is SGDLS and CDR2 is YYNGEE. The germline V and J ends were trimmed by 0 bases and 11 bases, with 9 bases remaining between them.

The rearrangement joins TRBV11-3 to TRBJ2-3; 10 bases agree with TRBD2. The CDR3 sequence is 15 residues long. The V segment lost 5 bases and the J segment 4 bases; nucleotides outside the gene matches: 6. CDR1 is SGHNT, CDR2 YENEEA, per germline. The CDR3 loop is CASSQGGLASDTQYF. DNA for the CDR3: TGTGCCAGCAGCCAAGGGGGACTAGCGTCAGATACGCAGTATTTT.

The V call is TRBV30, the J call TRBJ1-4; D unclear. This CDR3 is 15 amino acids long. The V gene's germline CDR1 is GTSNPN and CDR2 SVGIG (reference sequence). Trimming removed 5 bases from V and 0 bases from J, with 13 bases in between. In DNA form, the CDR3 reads TGTGCCTGGGGCCCGGGGAGTTCAACTAATGAAAAACTGTTTTTT. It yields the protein CAWGPGSSTNEKLFF.

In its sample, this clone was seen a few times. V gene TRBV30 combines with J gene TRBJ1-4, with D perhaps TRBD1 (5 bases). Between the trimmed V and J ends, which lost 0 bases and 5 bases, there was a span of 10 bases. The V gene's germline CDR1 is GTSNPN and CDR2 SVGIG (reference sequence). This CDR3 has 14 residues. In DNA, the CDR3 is TGTGCCTGGAGTGTGGGGGGAATGAATGAAAAACTGTTTTTT. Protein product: CAWSVGGMNEKLFF. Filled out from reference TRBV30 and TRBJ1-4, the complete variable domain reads SQTIHQWPATLVQPVGSPLSLECTVEGTSNPNLYWYRQAAGRGLQLLFYSVGIGQISSEVPQNLSASRPQDRQFILSSKKLLLSDSGFYLCAWSVGGMNEKLFFGSGTQLSVL.

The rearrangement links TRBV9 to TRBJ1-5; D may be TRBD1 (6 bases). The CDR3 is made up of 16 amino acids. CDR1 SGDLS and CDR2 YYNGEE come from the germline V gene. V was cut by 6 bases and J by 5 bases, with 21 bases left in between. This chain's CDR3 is CASKGGEGALHQPQHF. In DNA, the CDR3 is TGTGCCAGCAAGGGGGGAGAAGGGGCGCTTCATCAGCCCCAGCATTTT.

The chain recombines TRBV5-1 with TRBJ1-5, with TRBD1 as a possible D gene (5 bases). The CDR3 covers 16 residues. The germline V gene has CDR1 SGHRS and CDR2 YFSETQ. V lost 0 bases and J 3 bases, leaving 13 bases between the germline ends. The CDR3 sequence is CASSLGPGHSNQPQHF. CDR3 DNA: TGCGCCAGCAGCTTGGGTCCCGGACACTCCAATCAGCCCCAGCATTTT.

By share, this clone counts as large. CDR3 region: CASSPDRATEAFF. The CDR3 nucleotides are TGTGCCAGCAGCCCAGACAGGGCCACTGAAGCTTTCTTT. The chain employs TRBV9 and TRBJ1-1; 7 bases match TRBD1. Germline V CDR1 and CDR2: SGDLS, YYNGEE. The CDR3 loop spans 13 amino acids. The V segment lost 4 bases and the J segment 4 bases; nucleotides outside the gene matches: 4.

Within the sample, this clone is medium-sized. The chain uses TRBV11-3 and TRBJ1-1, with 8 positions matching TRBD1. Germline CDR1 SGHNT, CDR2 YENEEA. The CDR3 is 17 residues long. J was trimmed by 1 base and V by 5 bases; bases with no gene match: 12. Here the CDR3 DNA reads TGTGCCAGCAGCGTCGGGACAGGTGTATTAAGGAACACTGAAGCTTTCTTT. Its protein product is CASSVGTGVLRNTEAFF.

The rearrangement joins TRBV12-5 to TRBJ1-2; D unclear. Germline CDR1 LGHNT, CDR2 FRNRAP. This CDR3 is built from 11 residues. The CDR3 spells CATRVDYGYTF. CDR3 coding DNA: TGTGCCACTCGGGTGGACTATGGCTACACCTTC.